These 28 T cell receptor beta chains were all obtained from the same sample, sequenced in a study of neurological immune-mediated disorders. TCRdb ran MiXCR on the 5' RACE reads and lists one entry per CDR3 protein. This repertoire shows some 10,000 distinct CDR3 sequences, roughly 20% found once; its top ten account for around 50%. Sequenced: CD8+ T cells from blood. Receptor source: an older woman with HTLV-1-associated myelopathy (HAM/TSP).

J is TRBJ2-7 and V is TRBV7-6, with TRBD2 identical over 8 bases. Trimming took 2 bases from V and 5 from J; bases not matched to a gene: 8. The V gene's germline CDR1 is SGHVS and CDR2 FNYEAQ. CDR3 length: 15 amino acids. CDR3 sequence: CASSLRGGNMNEQYF. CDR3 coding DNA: TGTGCCAGCAGCTTACGGGGGGGTAATATGAACGAGCAGTACTTC.

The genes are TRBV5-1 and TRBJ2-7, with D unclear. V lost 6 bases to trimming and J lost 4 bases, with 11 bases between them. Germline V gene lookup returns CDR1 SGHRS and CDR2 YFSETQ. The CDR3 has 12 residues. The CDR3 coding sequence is TGCGCCAGCAACTCTGTGGGATACGAGCAGTACTTC. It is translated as CASNSVGYEQYF.

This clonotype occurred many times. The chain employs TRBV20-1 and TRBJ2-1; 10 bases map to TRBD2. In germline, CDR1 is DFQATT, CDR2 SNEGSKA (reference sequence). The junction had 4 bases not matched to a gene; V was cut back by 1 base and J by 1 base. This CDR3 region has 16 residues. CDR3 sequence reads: CSARGLAGVSYNEQFF. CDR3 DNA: TGCAGTGCTAGAGGGCTAGCGGGGGTGTCCTACAATGAGCAGTTCTTC.

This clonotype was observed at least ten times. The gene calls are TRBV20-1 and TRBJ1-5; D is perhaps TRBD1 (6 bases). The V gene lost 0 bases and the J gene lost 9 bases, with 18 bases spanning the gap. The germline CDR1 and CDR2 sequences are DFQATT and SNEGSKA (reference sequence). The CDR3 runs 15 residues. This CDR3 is CSARDRGEGRGPQHF. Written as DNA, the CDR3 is TGCAGTGCTAGAGATAGGGGGGAGGGTAGGGGGCCCCAGCATTTT.

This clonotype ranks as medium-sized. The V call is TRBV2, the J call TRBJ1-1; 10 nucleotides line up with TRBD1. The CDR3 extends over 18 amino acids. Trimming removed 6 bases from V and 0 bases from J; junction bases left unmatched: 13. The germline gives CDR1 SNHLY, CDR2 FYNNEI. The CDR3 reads CASSVGLTGGHMNTEAFF. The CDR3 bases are TGTGCCAGCAGCGTGGGGTTGACAGGGGGCCACATGAACACTGAAGCTTTCTTT.

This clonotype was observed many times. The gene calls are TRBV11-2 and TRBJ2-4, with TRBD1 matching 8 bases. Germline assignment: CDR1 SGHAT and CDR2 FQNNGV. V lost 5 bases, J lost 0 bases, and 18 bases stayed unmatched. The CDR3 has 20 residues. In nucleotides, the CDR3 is TGTGCCAGCAGCCCATGGGGATCGGGACAGGTTAATCTAGCCAAAAACATTCAGTACTTC. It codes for CASSPWGSGQVNLAKNIQYF.

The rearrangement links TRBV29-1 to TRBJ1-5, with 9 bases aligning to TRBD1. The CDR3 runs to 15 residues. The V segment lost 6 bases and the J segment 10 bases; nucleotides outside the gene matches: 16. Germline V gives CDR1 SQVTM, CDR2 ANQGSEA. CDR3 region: CSVQQGAGSGYPQHF. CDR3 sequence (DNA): TGCAGCGTCCAACAGGGGGCGGGGAGTGGTTATCCCCAGCATTTT.

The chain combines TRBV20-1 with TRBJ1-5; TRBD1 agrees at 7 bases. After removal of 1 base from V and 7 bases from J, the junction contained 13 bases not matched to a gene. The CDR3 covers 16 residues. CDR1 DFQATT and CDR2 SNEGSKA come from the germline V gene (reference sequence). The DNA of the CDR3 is TGCAGTGCTAGAGGAGGATTGAGGACAGGAGGGCAGCCCCAGCATTTT. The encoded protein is CSARGGLRTGGQPQHF.

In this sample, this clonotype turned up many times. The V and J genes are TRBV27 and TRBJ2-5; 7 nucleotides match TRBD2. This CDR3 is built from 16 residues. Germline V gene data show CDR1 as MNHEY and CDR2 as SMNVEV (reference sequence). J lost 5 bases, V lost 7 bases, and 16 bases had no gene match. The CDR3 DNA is TGTGCCAGCAAGCTGGATCGATACGGGGGGTCTGAGACCCAGTACTTC. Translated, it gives CASKLDRYGGSETQYF.

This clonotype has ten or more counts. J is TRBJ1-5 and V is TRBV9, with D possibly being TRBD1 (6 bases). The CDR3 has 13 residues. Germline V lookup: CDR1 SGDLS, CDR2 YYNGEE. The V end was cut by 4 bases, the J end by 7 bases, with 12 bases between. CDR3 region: CASSKSGEQPQHF. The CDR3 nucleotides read TGTGCCAGCAGCAAATCAGGGGAGCAGCCCCAGCATTTT.

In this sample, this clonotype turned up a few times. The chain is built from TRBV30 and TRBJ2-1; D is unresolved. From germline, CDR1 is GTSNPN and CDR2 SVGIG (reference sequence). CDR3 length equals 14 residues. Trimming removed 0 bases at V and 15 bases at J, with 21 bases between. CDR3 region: CAWSVMLPSLYLFF. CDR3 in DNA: TGTGCCTGGAGTGTAATGCTTCCGTCACTTTATCTGTTCTTC.

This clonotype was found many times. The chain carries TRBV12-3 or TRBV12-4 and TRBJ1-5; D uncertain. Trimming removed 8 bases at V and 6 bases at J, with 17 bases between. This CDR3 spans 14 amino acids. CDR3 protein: CASSNPRTGQPQHF. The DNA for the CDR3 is TGTGCCAGCTCTAACCCCCGGACGGGTCAGCCCCAGCATTTT.

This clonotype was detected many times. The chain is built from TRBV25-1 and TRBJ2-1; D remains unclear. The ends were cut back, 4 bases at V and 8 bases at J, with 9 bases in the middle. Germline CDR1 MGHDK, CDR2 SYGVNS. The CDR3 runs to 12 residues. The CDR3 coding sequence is TGTGCCAGCAGTGTAGGAGTCGATGAGCAGTTCTTC. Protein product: CASSVGVDEQFF.

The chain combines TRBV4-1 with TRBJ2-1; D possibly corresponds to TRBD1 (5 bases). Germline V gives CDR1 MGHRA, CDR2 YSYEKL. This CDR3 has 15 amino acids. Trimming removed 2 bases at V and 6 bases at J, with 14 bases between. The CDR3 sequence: CASSQILGAANEQFF. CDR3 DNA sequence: TGCGCCAGCAGCCAAATCCTAGGGGCGGCCAATGAGCAGTTCTTC.

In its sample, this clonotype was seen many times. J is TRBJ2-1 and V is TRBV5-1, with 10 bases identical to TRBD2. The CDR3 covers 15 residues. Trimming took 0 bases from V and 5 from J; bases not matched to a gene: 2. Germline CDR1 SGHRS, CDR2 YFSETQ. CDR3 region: CASSLAAGGDNEQFF. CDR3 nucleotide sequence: TGCGCCAGCAGCTTGGCAGCGGGGGGGGACAATGAGCAGTTCTTC.

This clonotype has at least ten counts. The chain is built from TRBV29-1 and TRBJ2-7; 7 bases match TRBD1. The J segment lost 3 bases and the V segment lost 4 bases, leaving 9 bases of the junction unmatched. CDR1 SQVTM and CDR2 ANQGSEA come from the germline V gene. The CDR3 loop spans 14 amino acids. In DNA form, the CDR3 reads TGCAGCGTTGTGGGGCCTGGACAGGTCTACGAGCAGTACTTC. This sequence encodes CSVVGPGQVYEQYF.

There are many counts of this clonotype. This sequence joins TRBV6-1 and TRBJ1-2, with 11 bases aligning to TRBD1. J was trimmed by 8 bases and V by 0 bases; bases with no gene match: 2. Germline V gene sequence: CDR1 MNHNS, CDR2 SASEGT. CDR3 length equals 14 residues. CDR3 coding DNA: TGTGCCAGCAGTGAAGCGGGGACAGGGGGAGGCTACACCTTC. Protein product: CASSEAGTGGGYTF.

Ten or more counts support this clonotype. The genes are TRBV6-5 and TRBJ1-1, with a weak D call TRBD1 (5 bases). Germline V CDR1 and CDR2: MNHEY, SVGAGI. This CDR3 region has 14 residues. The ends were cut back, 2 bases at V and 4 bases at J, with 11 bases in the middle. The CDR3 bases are TGTGCCAGCAGTTACGGGGCCGGGGGCACTGAAGCTTTCTTT. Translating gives CASSYGAGGTEAFF.

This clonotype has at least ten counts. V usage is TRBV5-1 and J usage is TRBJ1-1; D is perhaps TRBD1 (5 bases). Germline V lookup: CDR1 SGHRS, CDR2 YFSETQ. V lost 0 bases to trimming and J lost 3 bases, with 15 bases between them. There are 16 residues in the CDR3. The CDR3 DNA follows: TGCGCCAGCAGCTTGGTCGGGGCAGGGCGGGACACTGAAGCTTTCTTT. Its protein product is CASSLVGAGRDTEAFF.

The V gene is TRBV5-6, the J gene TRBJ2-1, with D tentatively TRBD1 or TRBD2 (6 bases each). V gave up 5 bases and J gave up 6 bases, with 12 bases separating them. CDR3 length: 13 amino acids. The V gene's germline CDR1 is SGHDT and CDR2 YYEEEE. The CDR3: CASRSGAANEQFF. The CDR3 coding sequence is TGTGCCAGCAGGTCGGGGGCGGCCAATGAGCAGTTCTTC.

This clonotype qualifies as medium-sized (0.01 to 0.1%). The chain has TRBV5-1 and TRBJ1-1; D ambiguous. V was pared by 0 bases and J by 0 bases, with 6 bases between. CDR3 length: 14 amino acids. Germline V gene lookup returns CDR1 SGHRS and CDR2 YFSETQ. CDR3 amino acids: CASSLGAMNTEAFF. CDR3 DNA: TGCGCCAGCAGCTTGGGGGCAATGAACACTGAAGCTTTCTTT.

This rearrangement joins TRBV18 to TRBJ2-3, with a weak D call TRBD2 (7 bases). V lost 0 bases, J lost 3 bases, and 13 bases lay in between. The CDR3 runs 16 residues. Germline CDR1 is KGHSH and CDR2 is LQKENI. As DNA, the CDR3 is TGTGCCAGCTCACCACCTACGGGGGGCGCGACAGATACGCAGTATTTT. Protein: CASSPPTGGATDTQYF. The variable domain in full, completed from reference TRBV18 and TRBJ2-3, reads NAGVMQNPRHLVRRRGQEARLRCSPMKGHSHVYWYRQLPEEGLKFMVYLQKENIIDESGMPKERFSAEFPKEGPSILRIQQVVRGDSAAYFCASSPPTGGATDTQYFGPGTRLTVL.

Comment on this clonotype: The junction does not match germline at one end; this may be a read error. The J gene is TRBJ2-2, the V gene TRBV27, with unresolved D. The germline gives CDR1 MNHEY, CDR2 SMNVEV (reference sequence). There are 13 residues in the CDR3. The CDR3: CACSLVKTGELFF. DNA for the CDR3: TGTGCCTGCAGTTTAGTAAAAACCGGGGAGCTGTTTTTT.

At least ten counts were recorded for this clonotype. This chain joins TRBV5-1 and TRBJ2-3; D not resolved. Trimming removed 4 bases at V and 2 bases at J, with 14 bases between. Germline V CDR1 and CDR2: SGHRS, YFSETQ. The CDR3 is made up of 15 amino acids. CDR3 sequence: CASSPVVRDTDTQYF. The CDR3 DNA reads TGCGCCAGCAGCCCCGTAGTTAGAGACACAGATACGCAGTATTTT.

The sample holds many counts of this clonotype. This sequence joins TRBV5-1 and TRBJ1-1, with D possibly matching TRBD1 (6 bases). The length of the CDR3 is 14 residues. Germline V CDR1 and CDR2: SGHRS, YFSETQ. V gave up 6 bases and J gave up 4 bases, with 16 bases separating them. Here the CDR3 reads CASTRRGGGTEAFF. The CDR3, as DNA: TGCGCCAGCACCCGGAGAGGGGGAGGCACTGAAGCTTTCTTT.

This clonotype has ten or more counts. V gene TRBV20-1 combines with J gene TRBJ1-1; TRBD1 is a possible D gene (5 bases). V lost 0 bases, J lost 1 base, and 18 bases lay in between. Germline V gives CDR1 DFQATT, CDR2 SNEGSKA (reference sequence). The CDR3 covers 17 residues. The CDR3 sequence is CSARDSIRGLRNTEAFF. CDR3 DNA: TGCAGTGCTAGAGATTCGATCCGGGGACTAAGGAACACTGAAGCTTTCTTT.

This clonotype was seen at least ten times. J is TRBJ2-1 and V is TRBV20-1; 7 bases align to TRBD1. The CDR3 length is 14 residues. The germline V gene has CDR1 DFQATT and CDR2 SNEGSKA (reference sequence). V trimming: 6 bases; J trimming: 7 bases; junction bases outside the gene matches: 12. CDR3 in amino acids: CSALKGTVGNEQFF. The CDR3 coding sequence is TGCAGTGCGCTCAAGGGGACAGTGGGGAATGAGCAGTTCTTC.

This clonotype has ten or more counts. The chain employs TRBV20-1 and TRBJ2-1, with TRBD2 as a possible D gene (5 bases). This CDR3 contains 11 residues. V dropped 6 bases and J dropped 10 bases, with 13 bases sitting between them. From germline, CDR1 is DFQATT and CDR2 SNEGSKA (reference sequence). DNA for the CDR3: TGCAGTGCCACGCGCGGGCCCGAGCAGTTCTTC. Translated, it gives CSATRGPEQFF.